Below, 19 T cell receptor beta chains from the same sample are listed, as sequenced in a study of OX40 agonist ivuxolimab in advanced cancers. Here immunoSEQ multiplex PCR was the method, and the copy in TCRdb shows in-frame clones only, minus some. The table shows roughly 100,000 clones, with approximately 85% occurring only once. The specimen comprised CD4+ or CD8+ T cells sorted from blood, sampled in a trial of the OX40 agonist ivuxolimab. The receptors here all came from an adult with an advanced solid tumor such as melanoma, head and neck, liver or kidney cancer.

The CDR3 is CASQEGVGANVLTF. As DNA, the CDR3 is TGTGCCAGCCAGGAAGGTGTCGGGGCCAACGTCCTGACTTTC. The V gene is TRBV6-6, the J gene TRBJ2-6, with D unresolved. V lost 8 bases and J 4 bases, leaving 12 bases between the germline ends. The CDR3 is made up of 14 amino acids. Germline CDR1 reads MNHNY; CDR2 reads SVGAGI (reference sequence).

This clone was seen once. In DNA form, the CDR3 reads TGTGCCAGCAGCTTAGGAGGGGTGGGGAACATTCAGTACTTC. Amino acids: CASSLGGVGNIQYF. The rearrangement links TRBV7-2 to TRBJ2-4, with D perhaps given as TRBD1 or TRBD2 (5 bases each). There are 14 residues in the CDR3. Germline CDR1 and CDR2: SGHTA and FQGNSA. The V and J ends lost 1 base and 7 bases respectively, with 11 bases between them.

V usage is TRBV4-2 and J usage is TRBJ2-1; 10 bases fit TRBD2. J gave up 6 bases and V 8 bases, and 16 bases lay outside the gene matches. The CDR3 loop spans 17 amino acids. CDR1 and CDR2 (germline): LGHNA, YNFKEQ. As DNA, the CDR3 is TGTGCCAGCGCCGTGGCGGGACAAGCGGGAGGGCCCAATGAGCAGTTCTTC. Its translation: CASAVAGQAGGPNEQFF.

CDR3 sequence: CAWSGIPGNEQFF. The CDR3 DNA reads TGTGCCTGGTCAGGGATTCCGGGCAATGAGCAGTTCTTC. The chain joins TRBV30 to TRBJ2-1, with a possible D match to TRBD1 (5 bases). The germline CDR1 and CDR2 sequences are GTSNPN and SVGIG (reference sequence). The CDR3 sequence is 13 residues long. Trimming cost V 5 bases and J 6 bases, with 14 bases left between them. The entire variable domain, with the rest obtained from reference TRBV30 and TRBJ2-1, is as follows: SQTIHQWPATLVQPVGSPLSLECTVEGTSNPNLYWYRQAAGRGLQLLFYSVGIGQISSEVPQNLSASRPQDRQFILSSKKLLLSDSGFYLCAWSGIPGNEQFFGPGTRLTVL.

The chain is built from TRBV28 and TRBJ2-2; 8 bases agree with TRBD1. V gave up 6 bases and J gave up 0 bases; unmatched junction bases: 9. The CDR3 sequence is 17 residues long. Germline CDR1 and CDR2: MDHEN and SYDVKM. The CDR3 spells CASSDGQGLSNTGELFF. CDR3 nucleotides: TGTGCCAGCAGCGATGGACAGGGACTCTCGAACACCGGGGAGCTGTTTTTT.

The sample holds one count of this clone. The chain links TRBV9 to TRBJ1-1; weak D call: TRBD1 (5 bases). The V gene's germline CDR1 is SGDLS and CDR2 YYNGEE. V lost 1 base to trimming and J lost 7 bases, with 17 bases between them. This CDR3 contains 15 residues. The CDR3: CASSVIGGGSNEAFF. The CDR3 nucleotides read TGTGCCAGCAGCGTAATTGGTGGGGGTTCGAATGAAGCTTTCTTT.

CDR3 sequence reads: CASRYRQGANTEAFF. The DNA for the CDR3 is TGTGCCAGCAGATACAGACAGGGGGCAAACACTGAAGCTTTCTTT. The chain joins TRBV27 to TRBJ1-1; TRBD1 matches 10 bases. Germline assignment: CDR1 MNHEY and CDR2 SMNVEV (reference sequence). This CDR3 region has 15 residues. The J segment lost 2 bases and the V segment lost 6 bases, leaving 6 bases of the junction unmatched.

The count of this clone is one. The J gene is TRBJ2-1, the V gene TRBV5-1; no firm D call. V lost 0 bases and J lost 8, with 15 bases in between. The CDR3 extends over 15 amino acids. Germline V gives CDR1 SGHRS, CDR2 YFSETQ. The CDR3 nucleotides read TGCGCCAGCAGCTTGGCTGGTACCCCCCTTCATGAGCAGTTCTTC. This codes for CASSLAGTPLHEQFF. Filled out from reference TRBV5-1 and TRBJ2-1, the complete variable domain reads KAGVTQTPRYLIKTRGQQVTLSCSPISGHRSVSWYQQTPGQGLQFLFEYFSETQRNKGNFPGRFSGRQFSNSRSEMNVSTLELGDSALYLCASSLAGTPLHEQFFGPGTRLTVL.

This sequence joins TRBV5-5 and TRBJ1-5; no firm D call. Germline V gene lookup returns CDR1 SGHKS and CDR2 YYEKEE (reference sequence). Trimming shortened V by 0 bases and J by 6 bases, and 13 bases separated the two germline ends. This CDR3 has 15 amino acids. The chain's CDR3 is CASSLDPSGSQPQHF. CDR3 DNA sequence: TGTGCCAGCAGCTTGGATCCCTCGGGGTCTCAGCCCCAGCATTTT.

The chain recombines TRBV6-6 with TRBJ2-2; D possibly corresponds to TRBD2 (6 bases). The V end lost 5 bases, the J end lost 1 base, and 14 bases lay between the germline ends. Germline values: CDR1 MNHNY, CDR2 SVGAGI (reference sequence). The CDR3 loop spans 16 amino acids. The CDR3 loop reads CASSRLGLGNTGELFF. As DNA, the CDR3 is TGTGCCAGCAGTCGACTAGGGTTGGGGAACACCGGGGAGCTGTTTTTT.

The V and J genes are TRBV25-1 and TRBJ2-2; TRBD2 might be the D (6 bases). Trimming stripped 6 bases from V and 5 bases from J, with 10 bases between. CDR3 length equals 13 residues. CDR1 is MGHDK, CDR2 SYGVNS, per germline. The CDR3 nucleotides are TGTGCCAGCAGGTACGGGGGTACCGGGGAGCTGTTTTTT. It encodes CASRYGGTGELFF.

The count of this clone is one. V gene TRBV28 combines with J gene TRBJ2-1; D not certain. Germline assignment: CDR1 MDHEN and CDR2 SYDVKM. Trimming took 2 bases from V and 2 from J, leaving 4 bases between them. The CDR3 has 13 amino acids. CDR3 in amino acids: CASSLSPYNEQFF. CDR3 sequence (DNA): TGTGCCAGCAGTTTAAGTCCCTACAATGAGCAGTTCTTC.

The CDR3 region has the DNA TGTGCCAGTAGTATAGGGACGGGACAGGGATACGTTGAGCAGTTCTTC. Translation gives CASSIGTGQGYVEQFF. V and J are TRBV19 and TRBJ2-1, with 9 bases identical to TRBD1. CDR3 size: 16 residues. Germline CDR1 and CDR2: LNHDA and SQIVND (reference sequence). The ends lost 1 base at V and 9 bases at J; junction bases unmatched: 10.

This clone appeared a few times. The chain joins TRBV2 to TRBJ2-7; 9 nucleotides align to TRBD1. This CDR3 contains 14 residues. Germline-derived CDR1 and CDR2 are SNHLY and FYNNEI. J was trimmed by 7 bases and V by 5 bases; bases with no gene match: 9. The CDR3 spells CASSPGTGKREQYF. DNA for the CDR3: TGTGCCAGCAGTCCCGGGACAGGGAAGAGGGAGCAGTACTTC.

V usage is TRBV5-4 and J usage is TRBJ1-1; D call uncertain. V was clipped by 7 bases and J by 1 base, with 14 bases between them. The CDR3 extends over 14 amino acids. Germline V gene lookup returns CDR1 SGHNT and CDR2 YYREEE (reference sequence). Here the CDR3 reads CASLLQSRNTEAFF. CDR3 DNA: TGTGCCAGCTTACTACAGAGTCGGAACACTGAAGCTTTCTTT.

The J gene is TRBJ2-7, the V gene TRBV7-2; 10 bases are shared with TRBD2. V lost 1 base and J lost 6; bases outside the gene matches: 6. The germline gives CDR1 SGHTA, CDR2 FQGNSA. CDR3 size: 15 residues. The chain's CDR3 is CASSLEKREGLEQYF. In DNA form, the CDR3 reads TGTGCCAGCAGCTTAGAAAAGCGGGAGGGCCTCGAGCAGTACTTC.

The gene calls are TRBV30 and TRBJ1-4, with unresolved D. Germline V gives CDR1 GTSNPN, CDR2 SVGIG (reference sequence). This CDR3 has 14 amino acids. Trimming took off 3 bases at V and 4 bases at J, with 12 bases between the two ends. CDR3 in amino acids: CAWSEGRLNEKLFF. In nucleotides, the CDR3 is TGTGCCTGGAGCGAGGGCAGACTTAATGAAAAACTGTTTTTT.

The chain is built from TRBV7-9 and TRBJ2-7; D is uncertain. The CDR3 covers 14 residues. CDR1 and CDR2 (germline): SEHNR, FQNEAQ (reference sequence). Trimming pared 5 bases from V and 1 base from J, leaving 12 bases between. For the CDR3, the DNA is TGTGCCAGCAGCCCCAACACCGCATCCTACGAGCAGTACTTC. As protein: CASSPNTASYEQYF.

The CDR3 reads CASSEDTGIPYEQYF. The CDR3 nucleotides are TGTGCCAGCAGTGAAGATACAGGGATCCCCTACGAGCAGTACTTC. This rearrangement joins TRBV21-1 to TRBJ2-7; the table's D gene call, TRBD1, was not cross checked with the DNA. TRBV21-1 is annotated as a pseudogene. There are 15 residues in the CDR3.